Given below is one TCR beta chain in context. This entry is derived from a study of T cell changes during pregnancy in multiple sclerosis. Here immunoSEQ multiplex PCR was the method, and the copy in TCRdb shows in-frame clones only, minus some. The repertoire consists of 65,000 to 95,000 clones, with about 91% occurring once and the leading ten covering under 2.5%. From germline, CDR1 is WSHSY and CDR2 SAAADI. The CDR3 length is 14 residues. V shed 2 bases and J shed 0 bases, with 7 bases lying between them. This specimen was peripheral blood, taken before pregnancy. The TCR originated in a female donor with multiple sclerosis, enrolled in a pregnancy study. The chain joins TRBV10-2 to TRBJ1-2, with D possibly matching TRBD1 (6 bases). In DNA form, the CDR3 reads TGCGCCAGCAGTGAGCAGGGGTCTAACTATGGCTACACCTTC. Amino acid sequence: CASSEQGSNYGYTF.